Presented here are 32 T cell receptor beta chains from one specimen sequenced in a study of graft-versus-host responses after intestinal transplantation. Profiled with immunoSEQ multiplex PCR; TCRdb holds only in-frame clones, not every one. Among about 12,000 clones listed, 85% to 95% were seen once. Sequenced material: PBMCs, taken approximately 110 days after intestinal transplant. These receptors were collected from a human patient who received an intestinal transplant, so some T cells may come from the graft donor.

The genes are TRBV2 and TRBJ1-5; weak D call: TRBD1 (6 bases). This CDR3 region has 16 residues. Looked up from germline, CDR1 is SNHLY and CDR2 is FYNNEI. V gave up 5 bases and J gave up 5 bases, with 19 bases separating them. CDR3 sequence reads: CASSSLQGGFDQPQHF. The DNA of the CDR3 is TGTGCCAGCAGTTCCCTACAGGGAGGGTTTGATCAGCCCCAGCATTTT.

The genes are TRBV28 and TRBJ2-7, with TRBD1 identical over 11 bases. With V trimmed by 4 bases and J by 7 bases, 6 bases remained unmatched. CDR3 length: 14 residues. Germline CDR1 reads MDHEN; CDR2 reads SYDVKM. The CDR3 is CASSSGQGAEEQYF. CDR3 nucleotides: TGTGCCAGCAGTTCCGGACAGGGGGCGGAAGAGCAGTACTTC.

J is TRBJ1-2 and V is TRBV18; possible D gene TRBD1, 5 bases. Germline lookup yields CDR1 KGHSH and CDR2 LQKENI. This CDR3 spans 14 amino acids. V shed 3 bases and J shed 1 base, with 9 bases lying between them. CDR3 protein: CASSPRDDNYGYTF. DNA for the CDR3: TGTGCCAGCTCACCCCGGGACGATAACTATGGCTACACCTTC.

The chain employs TRBV19 and TRBJ1-2, with 7 bases fitting TRBD1. In germline, CDR1 is LNHDA, CDR2 SQIVND (reference sequence). The trim removed 3 bases at V and 7 bases at J, leaving 8 bases unmatched. This CDR3 has 14 residues. The CDR3 nucleotides read TGTGCCAGTAGTATCAGGGGGAGCGGTAGTGGCTACACCTTC. It codes for CASSIRGSGSGYTF.

The genes are TRBV6-6 and TRBJ2-2; D may be TRBD2 (6 bases). The germline V gene encodes CDR1 MNHNY and CDR2 SVGAGI (reference sequence). Trimming left V 0 bases short and J 7 bases short, with 15 bases between. This CDR3 is 16 amino acids long. The CDR3 here is CASSYSHSGDIGELFF. The CDR3 coding sequence is TGTGCCAGCAGTTACTCCCACTCGGGAGATATCGGGGAGCTGTTTTTT.

The V and J genes are TRBV15 and TRBJ1-2, with D perhaps matching TRBD1 (5 bases). CDR1 and CDR2 (germline): LNHNV, YYDKDF (reference sequence). V was shortened by 0 bases and J by 4 bases, with 9 bases between the two germline ends. The CDR3 covers 14 residues. CDR3 in amino acids: CATSREAGLYGYTF. The CDR3 bases are TGTGCCACCAGCAGAGAGGCAGGGCTCTATGGCTACACCTTC.

About this clone itself: An end of the junction differs from the germline gene, which may be a read error. Other nucleotide sequences in the sample specify the same CDR3. The chain is built from TRBV5-1 and TRBJ2-3; D might be TRBD1 (6 bases). Germline V gene lookup returns CDR1 SGHRS and CDR2 YFSETQ. The CDR3 is 15 residues long. As DNA, the CDR3 is TGCGCCAGCAGCTTGGACAGGGACCCTACAGATACACAGTATTTT. Protein sequence: CASSLDRDPTDTQYF.

The V gene is TRBV6-1, the J gene TRBJ1-6, with 7 bases identical to TRBD1. Germline CDR1 is MNHNS and CDR2 is SASEGT. The CDR3 loop spans 13 amino acids. The V gene end was trimmed by 10 bases and the J gene end by 9 bases; junction bases not matched to a gene: 9. CDR3 sequence: CATNDRDPSPLHF. DNA of the CDR3: TGTGCCACCAATGACAGGGACCCTTCACCCCTCCACTTT.

The chain uses TRBV7-6 and TRBJ1-4; TRBD1 might be the D (5 bases). The CDR3 loop spans 13 amino acids. CDR1 is SGHVS, CDR2 FNYEAQ, per germline. The ends were cut back, 4 bases at V and 3 bases at J, with 6 bases in the middle. For the CDR3, the DNA is TGTGCCAGCAGCTCGACAGCTAATGAAAAACTGTTTTTT. This gives the protein CASSSTANEKLFF. The whole variable domain, filled in from reference TRBV7-6 and TRBJ1-4, reads GAGVSQSPRYKVTKRGQDVALRCDPISGHVSLYWYRQALGQGPEFLTYFNYEAQQDKSGLPNDRFSAERPEGSISTLTIQRTEQRDSAMYRCASSSTANEKLFFGSGTQLSVL.

The rearrangement joins TRBV15 to TRBJ2-5; no definite D call. V gave up 5 bases and J gave up 5 bases, with 9 bases separating them. The germline gives CDR1 LNHNV, CDR2 YYDKDF (reference sequence). There are 12 residues in the CDR3. For the CDR3, the DNA is TGTGCCACCAGCTGGGGTCGGGAGACCCAGTACTTC. Its protein product is CATSWGRETQYF.

A single count supports this clone. The J gene is TRBJ1-5, the V gene TRBV6-6; D is possibly TRBD1 (6 bases). Per the germline V gene, CDR1 is MNHNY and CDR2 is SVGAGI (reference sequence). The CDR3 covers 16 residues. The V end lost 6 bases, the J end lost 0 bases, and 15 bases lay between the germline ends. CDR3 bases: TGTGCCAGCAGCCGGACAGAGGACACTAGCAATCAGCCCCAGCATTTT. Amino acids: CASSRTEDTSNQPQHF.

This clone was detected only a few times. This chain joins TRBV19 and TRBJ2-2; D is undetermined. This CDR3 has 12 residues. The V gene lost 7 bases and the J gene lost 4 bases, with 7 bases spanning the gap. CDR1 and CDR2 from the germline V gene are LNHDA and SQIVND (reference sequence). CDR3 loop: CASMLVTGELFF. In DNA, the CDR3 is TGTGCCAGTATGCTGGTCACCGGGGAGCTGTTTTTT.

The chain employs TRBV4-2 and TRBJ2-1; 8 nucleotides match TRBD2. The CDR3 spans 22 residues. Germline CDR1 LGHNA, CDR2 YNFKEQ. The V gene end was trimmed by 0 bases and the J gene end by 4 bases; junction bases not matched to a gene: 23. This CDR3 reads CASSQDLVPGLARGTPYNEQFF. In DNA form, the CDR3 reads TGTGCCAGCAGCCAAGATCTTGTGCCCGGACTAGCCCGGGGTACGCCGTACAATGAGCAGTTCTTC.

J is TRBJ2-1 and V is TRBV5-6; D not certain. Per the germline V gene, CDR1 is SGHDT and CDR2 is YYEEEE. V lost 3 bases, J lost 8 bases, and 21 bases lay in between. The CDR3 is 16 residues long. CDR3 DNA sequence: TGTGCCAGCAGCTCCTGGTTGGCGCGCAGACACGATGAGCAGTTCTTC. It is translated as CASSSWLARRHDEQFF.

This clone turned up a few times. V and J are TRBV27 and TRBJ2-4, with a tentative D call TRBD1 (5 bases). CDR3 length: 16 residues. Germline lookup yields CDR1 MNHEY and CDR2 SMNVEV (reference sequence). V lost 5 bases, J lost 1 base, and 15 bases lay in between. The CDR3 DNA is TGTGCCAGCAGTCTAGGACACCCCGCGGCCAAAAACATTCAGTACTTC. It yields the protein CASSLGHPAAKNIQYF.

The chain carries TRBV27 and TRBJ2-1; tentatively, D is TRBD2 (5 bases). The CDR3 extends over 15 amino acids. Per germline, CDR1 MNHEY and CDR2 SMNVEV (reference sequence). With 3 bases removed from V and 0 bases from J, the gap between germline ends came to 9 bases. The CDR3 region is CASSFRESSYNEQFF. CDR3 coding DNA: TGTGCCAGCAGTTTCCGGGAAAGCTCCTACAATGAGCAGTTCTTC.

The chain uses TRBV27 and TRBJ1-1; D unresolved. The CDR3 covers 14 residues. Germline V lookup: CDR1 MNHEY, CDR2 SMNVEV (reference sequence). V was clipped by 6 bases and J by 0 bases, with 11 bases between them. CDR3 sequence: CASSAERVNTEAFF. DNA of the CDR3: TGTGCCAGCAGCGCCGAGCGGGTGAACACTGAAGCTTTCTTT.

V and J are TRBV6-5 and TRBJ2-2; 11 bases align to TRBD1. The trim removed 6 bases at V and 4 bases at J, leaving 4 bases unmatched. Germline V gene lookup returns CDR1 MNHEY and CDR2 SVGAGI. The CDR3 has 15 amino acids. The CDR3 nucleotides are TGTGCCAGCAGCCCGGGACAGGGGGGCACCGGGGAGCTGTTTTTT. It codes for CASSPGQGGTGELFF.

The chain combines TRBV15 with TRBJ1-5, with D possibly matching TRBD1 (6 bases). CDR3 length: 15 amino acids. Germline V CDR1 and CDR2: LNHNV, YYDKDF (reference sequence). V lost 0 bases and J lost 1, with 7 bases in between. The CDR3 region is CATSRDGQSNQPQHF. The DNA of the CDR3 is TGTGCCACCAGCAGAGATGGACAGAGCAATCAGCCCCAGCATTTT.

This chain links TRBV19 with TRBJ2-1; D is ambiguous. From germline, CDR1 is LNHDA and CDR2 SQIVND (reference sequence). The V end was cut by 2 bases, the J end by 6 bases, with 17 bases between. The CDR3 contains 16 residues. The chain's CDR3 is CASSISLFGISNEQFF. The DNA for the CDR3 is TGTGCCAGTAGTATAAGTCTTTTCGGAATTAGCAATGAGCAGTTCTTC.

The genes are TRBV16 and TRBJ2-1; D call uncertain. The germline V gene has CDR1 KGHSY and CDR2 FQNENV. The V gene lost 2 bases and the J gene lost 13 bases, with 15 bases spanning the gap. CDR3 length: 13 amino acids. The CDR3 here is CASSQTVLRRQFF. CDR3 in DNA: TGTGCCAGCAGCCAAACGGTCTTACGGCGCCAGTTCTTC. Variable domain in full (rest from reference TRBV16 and TRBJ2-1): GEEVAQTPKHLVRGEGQKAKLYCAPIKGHSYVFWYQQVLKNEFKFLISFQNENVFDETGMPKERFSAKCLPNSPCSLEIQATKLEDSAVYFCASSQTVLRRQFFGPGTRLTVL.

The sample holds one count of this clone. CDR3 sequence: CASGARGTYEQYF. The CDR3 DNA reads as TGTGCTAGTGGGGCTCGGGGGACCTACGAGCAGTACTTC. The chain links TRBV12-5 to TRBJ2-5; possibly TRBD2 for D (6 bases). The J call is in doubt because the DNA end fits TRBJ2-7 better. Looked up from germline, CDR1 is LGHNT and CDR2 is FRNRAP. The CDR3 loop spans 13 amino acids.

The CDR3 protein is CASSSSGITYNEQFF. CDR3 nucleotides: TGTGCCAGCAGCAGTAGCGGGATAACCTACAATGAGCAGTTCTTC. The chain links TRBV6-5 to TRBJ2-1; 8 bases are shared with TRBD2. The CDR3 spans 15 residues. The J segment lost 2 bases and the V segment lost 6 bases, leaving 6 bases of the junction unmatched. Germline-derived CDR1 and CDR2 are MNHEY and SVGAGI.

CDR3 sequence reads: CASSRGAGSYNEQFF. In DNA form, the CDR3 reads TGTGCCAGCAGCCGAGGGGCAGGCTCCTACAATGAGCAGTTCTTC. The chain employs TRBV7-9 and TRBJ2-1; tentatively, D is TRBD1 or TRBD2 (5 bases each). The CDR3 sequence is 15 residues long. CDR1 and CDR2 from the germline V gene are SEHNR and FQNEAQ (reference sequence). V gave up 5 bases and J gave up 0 bases, with 11 bases separating them.

The genes are TRBV4-1 and TRBJ1-4; D gene uncertain. CDR1 is MGHRA, CDR2 YSYEKL, per germline. V dropped 8 bases and J dropped 6 bases, with 16 bases sitting between them. CDR3 length: 14 residues. The CDR3 DNA reads as TGCGCCAGCGGAAAGGCAGGACGGGATGAAAAACTGTTTTTT. Translated, it gives CASGKAGRDEKLFF.

The gene calls are TRBV5-4 and TRBJ1-4, with no clear D. The CDR3 contains 15 residues. V lost 0 bases and J lost 3, with 9 bases in between. Germline V gives CDR1 SGHNT, CDR2 YYREEE (reference sequence). This CDR3 is CASSLAGPSNEKLFF. CDR3 DNA: TGTGCCAGCAGCTTGGCGGGTCCGTCTAATGAAAAACTGTTTTTT.

The chain combines TRBV27 with TRBJ2-1; 8 bases align to TRBD1. V lost 4 bases and J lost 6; bases outside the gene matches: 14. Germline-derived CDR1 and CDR2 are MNHEY and SMNVEV (reference sequence). CDR3 size: 17 residues. CDR3 sequence reads: CASSSPLRTGRLNEQFF. The CDR3 DNA reads as TGTGCCAGCAGTTCCCCACTCCGGACAGGGCGCCTCAATGAGCAGTTCTTC.

This chain connects TRBV7-4 to TRBJ1-1; D gene uncertain. V was clipped by 1 base and J by 1 base, with 1 base between them. The CDR3 spans 12 residues. Germline-derived CDR1 and CDR2 are SGHVT and SQSDAQ. CDR3 DNA sequence: TGTGCCAGCAGCTTAGAGAACACTGAAGCTTTCTTT. Protein: CASSLENTEAFF.

V usage is TRBV5-1 and J usage is TRBJ2-1; tentatively, D is TRBD2 (5 bases). Germline-derived CDR1 and CDR2 are SGHRS and YFSETQ. Trimming removed 0 bases at V and 4 bases at J, with 17 bases between. The CDR3 loop spans 17 amino acids. The CDR3 spells CASSLDKGRSGYNEQFF. The CDR3 coding sequence is TGCGCCAGCAGCTTGGATAAAGGGAGAAGCGGATACAATGAGCAGTTCTTC.

The V and J genes are TRBV19 and TRBJ1-5; the match to TRBD1 covers 9 bases. J lost 0 bases, V lost 4 bases, and 7 bases had no gene match. This CDR3 region has 17 residues. From germline, CDR1 is LNHDA and CDR2 SQIVND (reference sequence). The CDR3 DNA is TGTGCCAGTAGTAGAACGGGGACAGGGAATAGCAATCAGCCCCAGCATTTT. It is translated as CASSRTGTGNSNQPQHF. Filled out from reference TRBV19 and TRBJ1-5, the complete variable domain reads DGGITQSPKYLFRKEGQNVTLSCEQNLNHDAMYWYRQDPGQGLRLIYYSQIVNDFQKGDIAEGYSVSREKKESFPLTVTSAQKNPTAFYLCASSRTGTGNSNQPQHFGDGTRLSIL.

This chain joins TRBV27 and TRBJ2-1; D gene ambiguous. Deletions cut 0 bases from V and 7 bases from J, with 16 bases between. Germline V CDR1 and CDR2: MNHEY, SMNVEV (reference sequence). This CDR3 has 16 amino acids. CDR3 nucleotides: TGTGCCAGCAGTTTATCGACCAGGTTTGAGTGGAATGAGCAGTTCTTC. This encodes CASSLSTRFEWNEQFF.

The chain links TRBV7-8 to TRBJ2-1; a weak D match, TRBD2 (5 bases). CDR3 length: 19 residues. Germline V gene lookup returns CDR1 SGHVS and CDR2 FQNEAQ. Trimming left V 1 base short and J 0 bases short, with 19 bases between. This CDR3 is CASSLVYLEGANSYNEQFF. For the CDR3, the DNA is TGTGCCAGCAGCTTAGTCTATTTAGAGGGAGCCAACTCCTACAATGAGCAGTTCTTC.